This T cell receptor beta chain was observed in a study of T cell changes during pregnancy in multiple sclerosis. J gave up 0 bases and V 4 bases, and 9 bases lay outside the gene matches. The CDR3 loop spans 18 amino acids. The germline V gene has CDR1 SGHRS and CDR2 YFSETQ. The table came from immunoSEQ multiplex PCR; TCRdb's copy has only in-frame clones and leaves some out. The sample lists tens of thousands of clones, roughly 90% seen once, with less than 2% in the top ten. The chain uses TRBV5-1 and TRBJ2-5; 13 bases fit TRBD2. The material was peripheral blood, obtained in the second trimester of pregnancy. The TCR originated in a female donor with multiple sclerosis, enrolled in a pregnancy study. The CDR3 here is CASSLLTSGGSYQETQYF. CDR3 bases: TGCGCCAGCAGCCTCCTGACTAGCGGGGGGTCCTACCAAGAGACCCAGTACTTC.